Below, one T cell receptor beta chain is given with its context. As yet, its antigen is unknown. CMV status came from CD4+ IFNgamma after overnight CMV lysate stimulation. An equimolar mix of two oligonucleotides served as the beta constant-region primer for TRBC1 and TRBC2. The cDNA 3' end received a ligated single-stranded oligonucleotide carrying the SP2 primer and a 12-nucleotide UMI. TCRdb processed the UMI-ligation and nested PCR reads anew with MiXCR; each CDR3 protein has one entry. The sample has about 85,000 distinct CDR3 sequences, 10% to 15% seen once. The sample belongs to a study of naive and memory T cell subsets. Study-level points and caveats: RNA-based TCR counts may shift with T cell activation and differentiation.

The CDR3 totals 17 residues. V dropped 5 bases and J dropped 0; count of bases not matched to a gene: 11. Germline assignment: CDR1 SEHNR and CDR2 FQNEAQ (reference sequence). The origin of this receptor is a human donor in good health. Sequenced sample: central memory CD4+ T cells from blood. The chain joins TRBV7-9 to TRBJ2-5, with TRBD2 identical over 8 bases. The CDR3 DNA is TGTGCCAGCAGCCCAAAGAGCGGGAGAGCCAACCAAGAGACCCAGTACTTC. It translates to CASSPKSGRANQETQYF.